A selection of T cell receptor beta chains follows, all from one sample in a study of shared clonotypes between healthy human individuals. The repertoire was sequenced with immunoSEQ multiplex PCR; TCRdb's copy has only in-frame clones and lacks some. The sample lists 450,000 to 600,000 clones, less than 85% occurring once. The sequenced sample consisted of PBMCs. These receptors were taken from a woman aged 40 to 55 in good health. Some clones in this sample may be carry-over from other donors' samples. The CDR3 runs from the conserved cysteine through the conserved F or W. The order of the fields is V gene, J gene, CDR3 protein.

TRBV6-5	TRBJ2-5	CASSGDWGRETQYF
TRBV28	TRBJ2-5	CASRLSPSQETQYF
TRBV6-4	TRBJ2-2	CASSDSMRTSGSKQELFF
TRBV11-2	TRBJ2-3	CASSLRTAGASTDTQYF
TRBV21-1	TRBJ2-2	CASKHGTDVSGELFF
TRBV7-2	TRBJ1-1	CASSLQVNANTEAFF
TRBV15	TRBJ2-2	CATSRGGGPGELFF
TRBV11-2	TRBJ2-3	CASSTRTSGNPDTQYF
TRBV29-1	TRBJ2-7	CSVAGGGTYEQYF
TRBV19	TRBJ2-7	CASRGQGAYEQYF
TRBV2	TRBJ2-1	CASTQGRYNEQFF
TRBV6-5	TRBJ2-7	CASWAGGPYEQYF
TRBV19	TRBJ2-3	CASSIAAGVDTQYF
TRBV5-1	TRBJ1-1	CASSLTGAVNTEAFF
TRBV5-1	TRBJ2-1	CASSSLAGGQNEQFF
TRBV7-2	TRBJ2-7	CASRDTRGTSGRISYEQYF
TRBV13	TRBJ1-5	CASSSQQGNQPQHF
TRBV7-9	TRBJ1-6	CASSPWTGENQRPLHF
TRBV7-6	TRBJ2-2	CASSSRSLLAGDKLTGELFF
TRBV2	TRBJ2-3	CASSALSGSGDTQYF
TRBV7-9	TRBJ2-1	CASSLENRGGFF
TRBV19	TRBJ1-1	CATRTGAAPGTEAFF
TRBV29-1	TRBJ2-3	CSGATSTDTQYF
TRBV5-4	TRBJ2-7	CASAPSAAVSYEQYF
TRBV19	TRBJ2-3	CASSTRTAYPTTDTQYF
TRBV7-9	TRBJ1-3	CASSLGGQRSGNTIYF
TRBV28	TRBJ1-3	CASSLRGAAGNTIYF
TRBV5-1	TRBJ2-7	CASSGGGTVSSYEQYF
TRBV5-4	TRBJ2-5	CASSLYQREETQYF
TRBV5-1	TRBJ1-4	CASSQDGADPEKLFF
TRBV6-5	TRBJ1-5	CASSPGRNQPQHF
TRBV15	TRBJ2-2	CATSRSKGTGELFF
TRBV10-2	TRBJ1-1	CASSGTENTEAFF
TRBV2	TRBJ1-1	CASSTDRNTEAFF
TRBV5-4	TRBJ2-3	CASSLRGSTDTQYF
TRBV27	TRBJ2-7	CASSLNRGSYEQYF
TRBV7-9	TRBJ1-1	CASSAGWNTEAFF
TRBV30	TRBJ1-2	CAWSSDGDRVPERYGYTF
TRBV27	TRBJ1-2	CASSTRTGPYGYTF
TRBV27	TRBJ2-6	CASSLSPASGANVLTF
TRBV28	TRBJ2-7	CATKDSYEQYF
TRBV10-1	TRBJ2-7	CASSESTTSGRDWGISSYEQYF
TRBV27	TRBJ1-1	CASSAAGPNTEAFF
TRBV25-1	TRBJ1-1	CASSDPGGTEAFF
TRBV11-2	TRBJ2-1	CASSPLGSEWQFF
TRBV10-2	TRBJ1-5	CASKPGASNQPQHF
TRBV5-5	TRBJ2-5	CASSQPQGEFIKETQYF
TRBV9	TRBJ2-2	CASSPPGTGAFGELFF